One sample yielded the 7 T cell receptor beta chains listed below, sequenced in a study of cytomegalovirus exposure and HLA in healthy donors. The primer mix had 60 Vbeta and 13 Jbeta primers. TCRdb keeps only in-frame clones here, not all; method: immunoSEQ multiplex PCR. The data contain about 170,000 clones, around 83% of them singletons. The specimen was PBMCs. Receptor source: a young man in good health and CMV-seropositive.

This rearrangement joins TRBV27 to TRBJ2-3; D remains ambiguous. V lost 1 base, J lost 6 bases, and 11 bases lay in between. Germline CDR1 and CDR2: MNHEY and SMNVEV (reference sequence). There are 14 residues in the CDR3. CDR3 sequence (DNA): TGTGCCAGCAGTTTATGGGTCTCAGCGGATACGCAGTATTTT. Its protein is CASSLWVSADTQYF.

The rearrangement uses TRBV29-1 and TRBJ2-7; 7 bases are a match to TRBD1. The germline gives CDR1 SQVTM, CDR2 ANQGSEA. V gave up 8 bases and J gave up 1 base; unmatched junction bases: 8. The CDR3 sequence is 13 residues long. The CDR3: CSSQGVQSYEQYV. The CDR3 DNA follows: TGCAGCTCCCAGGGGGTCCAGTCCTACGAGCAGTACGTC.

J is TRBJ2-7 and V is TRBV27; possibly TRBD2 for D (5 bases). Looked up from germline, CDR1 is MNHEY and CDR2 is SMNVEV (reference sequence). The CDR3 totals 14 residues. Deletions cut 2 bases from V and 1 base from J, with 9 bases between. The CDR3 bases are TGTGCCAGCAGTTTAAACCCGGGGTCCTACGAGCAGTACTTC. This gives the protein CASSLNPGSYEQYF.

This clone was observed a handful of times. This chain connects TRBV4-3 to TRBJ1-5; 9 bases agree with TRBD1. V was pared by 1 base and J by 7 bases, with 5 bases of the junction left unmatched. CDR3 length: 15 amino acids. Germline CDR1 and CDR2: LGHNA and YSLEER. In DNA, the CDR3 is TGCGCCAGCAGCCAAGGGCGACAGGGGGGGCAGCCCCAGCATTTT. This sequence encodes CASSQGRQGGQPQHF.

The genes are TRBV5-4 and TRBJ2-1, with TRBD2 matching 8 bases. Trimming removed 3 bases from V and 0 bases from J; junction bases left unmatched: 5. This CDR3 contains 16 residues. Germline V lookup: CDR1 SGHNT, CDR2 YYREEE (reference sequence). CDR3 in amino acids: CASSSGAGGSYNEQFF. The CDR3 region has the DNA TGTGCCAGCAGCTCGGGGGCGGGAGGCTCCTACAATGAGCAGTTCTTC.

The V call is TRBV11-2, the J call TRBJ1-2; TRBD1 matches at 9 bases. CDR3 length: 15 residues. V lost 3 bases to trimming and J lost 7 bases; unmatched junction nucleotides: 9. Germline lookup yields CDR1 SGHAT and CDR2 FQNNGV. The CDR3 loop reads CASSFIQGARPGYTF. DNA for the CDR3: TGTGCCAGCAGCTTCATACAGGGGGCGCGACCTGGCTACACCTTC.

In DNA, the CDR3 is TGTGCCAGCAGAGCTACAGGTCTGGAGAATTCACCCCTCCACTTT. Translation gives CASRATGLENSPLHF. J is TRBJ1-6 and V is TRBV6-1; TRBD1 is a possible D gene (5 bases). The ends were cut back, 6 bases at V and 7 bases at J, with 16 bases in the middle. This CDR3 is built from 15 residues. Germline assignment: CDR1 MNHNS and CDR2 SASEGT.